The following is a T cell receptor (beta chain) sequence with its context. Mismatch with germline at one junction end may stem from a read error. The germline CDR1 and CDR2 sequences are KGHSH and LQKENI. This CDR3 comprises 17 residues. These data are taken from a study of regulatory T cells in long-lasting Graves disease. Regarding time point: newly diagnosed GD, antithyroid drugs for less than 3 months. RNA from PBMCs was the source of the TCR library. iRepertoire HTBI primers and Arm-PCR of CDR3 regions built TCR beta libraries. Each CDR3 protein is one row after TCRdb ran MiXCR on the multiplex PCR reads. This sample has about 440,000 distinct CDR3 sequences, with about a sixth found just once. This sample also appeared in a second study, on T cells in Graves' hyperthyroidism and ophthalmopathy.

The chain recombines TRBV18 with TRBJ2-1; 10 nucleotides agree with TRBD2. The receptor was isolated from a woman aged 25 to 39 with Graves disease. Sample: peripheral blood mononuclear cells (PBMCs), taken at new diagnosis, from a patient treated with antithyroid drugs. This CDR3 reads CASSNLAGVVSYNDQFF. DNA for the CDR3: TGTGCCAGCTCAAATCTAGCGGGAGTGGTTTCCTACAATGACCAGTTCTTC.